This TCR beta chain came from a study of Tregs in tolerant kidney transplant recipients. Study results and caveats: Antigen-driven expansion was suggested because donor-specific Tregs expanded more than all Tregs in tolerant patients. Nucleotide sequences could not be compared across some patients' samples due to primer changes. No direct test of biological reproducibility was done here.

Unstimulated Tregs (CD4+CD25+CD127-) and CD4+CD25- non-Tregs were sorted from PBMCs. Sequencing was performed with immunoSEQ multiplex PCR; in TCRdb, only in-frame clones are kept and a portion is missing. The sample contains fewer than 100,000 clones, roughly 93% of which appear only once. Points on this clone: What it recognizes is unknown.

The sequencing here drew on CD4+ T cells from blood, taken before the transplant. The receptor was derived from a human donor who received a combined kidney and bone marrow transplant.

The CDR3 DNA is TGTGCCAGCACCCCCGGGACAGGGGACCTAGGGGCTTTCTTT. Translating gives CASTPGTGDLGAFF. The chain recombines TRBV9 with TRBJ1-1; 10 bases map to TRBD1. Germline CDR1 reads SGDLS; CDR2 reads YYNGEE. V lost 6 bases to trimming and J lost 11 bases; unmatched junction nucleotides: 13. This CDR3 is built from 14 residues.